This T cell receptor beta chain was documented in a study of CD8 T cell repertoires and HIV-1 epitope variants. Germline assignment: CDR1 SGHNT and CDR2 YENEEA. The CDR3 consists of 13 residues. V lost 3 bases and J lost 3, with 8 bases in between. Turning to this clone: What it recognizes is unknown.

The protocol was immunoSEQ multiplex PCR, while the TCRdb copy is restricted to in-frame clones and leaves out a portion. Among around 5,500 clones, about 63% were seen once, and the ten largest hold about 40%. The sample taken for sequencing was cultured CD8+ T cells derived from PBMCs. V and J are TRBV11-3 and TRBJ1-1, with D uncertain. The source is a male donor with HIV. Written as DNA, the CDR3 is TGTGCCAGCAGCTTGGGCGGAGACACTGAAGCTTTCTTT. Translation gives CASSLGGDTEAFF.